One sample yielded the 8 T cell receptor beta chains listed below, sequenced in a study of shared T cell receptors in the human thymus. Only in-frame clones appear in the TCRdb table, and some are missing; sequencing was by immunoSEQ multiplex PCR. The table has some 400,000 clones, just under 95% seen once. The material sequenced was thymocytes. These receptors all come from a human donor.

The V call is TRBV5-1, the J call TRBJ2-3; D is possibly TRBD1 (5 bases). CDR1 and CDR2 (germline): SGHRS, YFSETQ. The CDR3 is made up of 15 amino acids. Trimming shortened V by 1 base and J by 4 bases, and 13 bases separated the two germline ends. As DNA, the CDR3 is TGCGCCAGCAGCTTGCACAGGTCCGACCCAGATACGCAGTATTTT. Translating it yields CASSLHRSDPDTQYF.

Of note for this clone: Germline and junction disagree at one end, which may indicate a read error. The chain combines TRBV28 with TRBJ2-7; TRBD1 or TRBD2 may be the D gene (6 bases each). The CDR3 contains 13 residues. Germline assignment: CDR1 MDHEN and CDR2 SYDVKM. In nucleotides, the CDR3 is TGCCCTCAGCACGGGGGCAGGTCCTACGAGCAGTACTTC. It specifies CPQHGGRSYEQYF.

In its sample, this clone was seen a few times. The chain couples TRBV27 to TRBJ1-2, with 8 bases that match TRBD1. Trimming removed 6 bases from V and 6 bases from J; junction bases left unmatched: 15. The CDR3 runs 16 residues. Germline CDR1 reads MNHEY; CDR2 reads SMNVEV (reference sequence). The CDR3 region has the DNA TGTGCCAGCAGCCGTCTGTTCAGGGGGCTGACGAATGGCTACACCTTC. Protein sequence: CASSRLFRGLTNGYTF.

The genes are TRBV4-3 and TRBJ2-2; no clear D. Germline CDR1 LGHNA, CDR2 YSLEER. V lost 0 bases and J lost 10, with 15 bases in between. The CDR3 contains 15 residues. The CDR3 sequence is CASSQEKSGYMELFF. The DNA of the CDR3 is TGCGCCAGCAGCCAAGAGAAGTCTGGATATATGGAGCTGTTTTTT.

The CDR3 bases are TGCGCCAGCAGCAGCCCGCCCCCAGGTGGCGAGCAGTACTTC. This translates into CASSSPPPGGEQYF. V usage is TRBV5-1 and J usage is TRBJ2-7; D gene uncertain. CDR3 size: 14 residues. V lost 4 bases, J lost 6 bases, and 17 bases lay in between. In germline, CDR1 is SGHRS, CDR2 YFSETQ.

This clone was seen only a few times. The same CDR3 also results from other DNA sequences found in this sample. The chain uses TRBV18 and TRBJ1-2; no reliable D call. This CDR3 has 12 residues. The ends were cut back, 3 bases at V and 1 base at J, with 3 bases in the middle. The V gene's germline CDR1 is KGHSH and CDR2 LQKENI. CDR3 coding DNA: TGTGCCAGCTCACCGCTTAACTATGGCTACACCTTC. Translated: CASSPLNYGYTF.

The genes are TRBV6-5 and TRBJ1-5; perhaps TRBD1 as D (5 bases). Trimming pared 4 bases from V and 0 bases from J, leaving 13 bases between. This CDR3 has 16 residues. The germline CDR1 and CDR2 sequences are MNHEY and SVGAGI. CDR3 in DNA: TGTGCCAGCAGTTCCCCTGGGGGGGGTAGCAATCAGCCCCAGCATTTT. It encodes CASSSPGGGSNQPQHF.

The gene calls are TRBV13 and TRBJ1-1; D not certain. V was pared by 0 bases and J by 2 bases, with 13 bases between. The CDR3 length is 16 residues. Germline V gene lookup returns CDR1 PRHDT and CDR2 FYEKMQ (reference sequence). CDR3 bases: TGTGCCAGCAGCTTAGGGGAGCTGACACCTAACACTGAAGCTTTCTTT. Encoded protein: CASSLGELTPNTEAFF.